This entry lists 27 T cell receptor beta chains sequenced from one sample in a study of blood T cell repertoires in COVID-19. Generated by immunoSEQ multiplex PCR, the TCRdb table keeps only in-frame clones and is missing some. Of about 350,000 clones in the sample, about 86% were seen once. Sequencing was carried out using peripheral blood. The receptors here all came from a woman aged 55-70 years with COVID-19, enrolled during active disease.

V usage is TRBV12-3 or TRBV12-4 and J usage is TRBJ2-5; possible D gene TRBD2, 7 bases. The CDR3 has 13 residues. Trimming left V 6 bases short and J 7 bases short, with 15 bases between. CDR3 sequence (DNA): TGTGCCAGCAGGAGGGAAGGGGGGGCGACCCAGTACTTC. Residues: CASRREGGATQYF.

V gene TRBV5-4 combines with J gene TRBJ2-5, with a tentative D call TRBD2 (6 bases). Trimming removed 0 bases at V and 4 bases at J, with 13 bases between. This CDR3 comprises 15 residues. Germline CDR1 reads SGHNT; CDR2 reads YYREEE (reference sequence). The CDR3 spells CASSLDLQGGETQYF. The CDR3 coding sequence is TGTGCCAGCAGCTTGGATCTGCAGGGAGGAGAGACCCAGTACTTC.

V usage is TRBV29-1 and J usage is TRBJ2-3; TRBD2 matches at 11 bases. CDR3 size: 13 residues. Per the germline V gene, CDR1 is SQVTM and CDR2 is ANQGSEA. The CDR3 region has the DNA TGCAGTGTAGCGGGGGGGGTAACAGATACGCAGTATTTT. Amino acid sequence: CSVAGGVTDTQYF.

The V and J genes are TRBV4-1 and TRBJ2-1; 9 bases agree with TRBD2. The CDR3 sequence is 15 residues long. In germline, CDR1 is MGHRA, CDR2 YSYEKL. With 0 bases clipped from V and 10 bases from J, the junction kept 7 bases outside the gene matches. CDR3 region: CASSQEVAGVTEQFF. CDR3 in DNA: TGCGCCAGCAGCCAAGAAGTAGCGGGGGTCACGGAGCAGTTCTTC.

The CDR3 here is CASSEIQGPQHF. As DNA, the CDR3 is TGTGCCAGCAGTGAGATACAGGGCCCCCAGCATTTT. The chain employs TRBV6-1 and TRBJ1-5; weak D call: TRBD1 (6 bases). The CDR3 totals 12 residues. CDR1 MNHNS and CDR2 SASEGT come from the germline V gene. V dropped 3 bases and J dropped 10 bases, with 10 bases sitting between them.

The genes are TRBV11-2 and TRBJ2-2, with unresolved D. The germline V gene encodes CDR1 SGHAT and CDR2 FQNNGV. The CDR3 has 14 amino acids. The V gene lost 2 bases and the J gene lost 1 base, with 5 bases spanning the gap. In DNA, the CDR3 is TGTGCCAGCAGCTTACAATGGAACACCGGGGAGCTGTTTTTT. Translation gives CASSLQWNTGELFF.

The chain has TRBV3-1 (or the pseudogene TRBV3-2) and TRBJ2-1, with D unresolved. The ends were cut back, 0 bases at V and 9 bases at J, with 12 bases in the middle. Germline values: CDR1 LGHDT, CDR2 YNNKEL (reference sequence). The CDR3 is 14 residues long. In nucleotides, the CDR3 is TGTGCCAGCAGCCAAGATCCGGCCGGGTTTGAGCAGTTCTTC. Translated, it gives CASSQDPAGFEQFF.

This chain joins TRBV5-5 and TRBJ2-5; unclear D gene. The V end lost 0 bases, the J end lost 5 bases, and 8 bases lay between the germline ends. This CDR3 comprises 13 residues. CDR1 and CDR2 (germline): SGHKS, YYEKEE (reference sequence). The CDR3 bases are TGTGCCAGCAGCTTGGCCCGGGTGGAGACCCAGTACTTC. Its protein product is CASSLARVETQYF.

A note on this clone: At the DNA level, this CDR3 is encoded by other sequences in the same sample as well. The rearrangement links TRBV9 to TRBJ1-2, with 10 bases aligning to TRBD1. V dropped 8 bases and J dropped 5; count of bases not matched to a gene: 9. Germline V gives CDR1 SGDLS, CDR2 YYNGEE. The CDR3 is made up of 14 amino acids. CDR3 sequence reads: CASSPGQGNYGYTF. CDR3 in DNA: TGTGCCAGTAGTCCGGGACAGGGGAATTATGGCTACACCTTC.

This rearrangement joins TRBV5-1 to TRBJ2-1, with 7 bases that match TRBD2. CDR1 is SGHRS and CDR2 is YFSETQ in the germline V gene. J was trimmed by 13 bases and V by 7 bases; bases with no gene match: 11. CDR3 length equals 12 residues. CDR3: CASGGDRAGQFF. CDR3 DNA sequence: TGCGCCAGCGGGGGGGATCGAGCAGGTCAGTTCTTC.

This chain links TRBV20-1 with TRBJ2-3; TRBD2 matches at 8 bases. CDR1 and CDR2 (germline): DFQATT, SNEGSKA (reference sequence). CDR3 length: 16 residues. V was pared by 3 bases and J by 3 bases, with 11 bases of the junction left unmatched. The CDR3 nucleotides read TGCAGTGCTAGTTCCCTAGCGGGCCTCAGGACAGATACGCAGTATTTT. It encodes CSASSLAGLRTDTQYF.

This chain links TRBV7-6 with TRBJ1-1, with a weak D call TRBD1 (6 bases). This CDR3 spans 15 amino acids. V lost 5 bases and J 4 bases, leaving 17 bases between the germline ends. Germline CDR1 reads SGHVS; CDR2 reads FNYEAQ. The CDR3 DNA reads as TGTGCCAGCAGCGAGAATTCAGGGGACGGCACTGAAGCTTTCTTT. Translation: CASSENSGDGTEAFF. The full variable domain, in which reference TRBV7-6 and TRBJ1-1 provide the parts outside the CDR3, is GAGVSQSPRYKVTKRGQDVALRCDPISGHVSLYWYRQALGQGPEFLTYFNYEAQQDKSGLPNDRFSAERPEGSISTLTIQRTEQRDSAMYRCASSENSGDGTEAFFGQGTRLTVV.

The rearrangement joins TRBV7-3 to TRBJ2-1; possibly TRBD2 for D (6 bases). Deletions cut 6 bases from V and 4 bases from J, with 13 bases between. The CDR3 covers 14 residues. Per the germline V gene, CDR1 is SGHTA and CDR2 is FQGTGA. CDR3 residues: CASSRGSDYNEQFF. The CDR3, as DNA: TGTGCCAGCAGTCGGGGGAGTGATTACAATGAGCAGTTCTTC.

The CDR3 nucleotides are TGTGCCAGCAGTTACGGGGCTCGAGAGACCCAGTACTTC. It yields the protein CASSYGARETQYF. The J gene is TRBJ2-5, the V gene TRBV6-6; weak D call: TRBD1 (5 bases). The CDR3 extends over 13 amino acids. Trimming pared 2 bases from V and 4 bases from J, leaving 8 bases between. Per germline, CDR1 MNHNY and CDR2 SVGAGI (reference sequence).

The V and J genes are TRBV11-2 and TRBJ1-2; D unclear. Trimming left V 4 bases short and J 4 bases short, with 7 bases between. In germline, CDR1 is SGHAT, CDR2 FQNNGV. The CDR3 is 12 amino acids. CDR3 nucleotides: TGTGCCAGCAGCTCCGAGGGCTATGGCTACACCTTC. Amino acids: CASSSEGYGYTF.

The chain employs TRBV7-6 and TRBJ1-3; 9 bases match TRBD1. The CDR3 loop spans 16 amino acids. Germline CDR1 and CDR2: SGHVS and FNYEAQ. V shed 4 bases, J shed 2 bases, and the junction held 6 bases outside the gene matches. CDR3 region: CASSSTQGAAGNTIYF. Written as DNA, the CDR3 is TGTGCCAGCAGCTCCACACAGGGGGCCGCTGGAAACACCATATATTTT. Variable domain in full (rest from reference TRBV7-6 and TRBJ1-3): GAGVSQSPRYKVTKRGQDVALRCDPISGHVSLYWYRQALGQGPEFLTYFNYEAQQDKSGLPNDRFSAERPEGSISTLTIQRTEQRDSAMYRCASSSTQGAAGNTIYFGEGSWLTVV.

The table lists this clone with a count of one. V is TRBV6-4 and J is TRBJ2-1, with D perhaps TRBD1 (6 bases). The CDR3 sequence is 17 residues long. Germline V CDR1 and CDR2: MRHNA, SNTAGT. V dropped 2 bases and J dropped 0 bases, with 14 bases sitting between them. CDR3 DNA sequence: TGTGCCAGCAGTGACACCGTGCAGGGGCGCTCCTACAATGAGCAGTTCTTC. Its protein is CASSDTVQGRSYNEQFF.

This chain joins TRBV12-3 or TRBV12-4 and TRBJ2-2, with TRBD1 matching 9 bases. The trim removed 5 bases at V and 6 bases at J, leaving 1 base unmatched. The CDR3 loop spans 13 amino acids. The CDR3 DNA is TGTGCCAGCAGTCGGACAGGGGCCGGGGAGCTGTTTTTT. Protein: CASSRTGAGELFF.

The chain couples TRBV5-1 to TRBJ1-6, with a weak D call TRBD1 (6 bases). Germline CDR1 SGHRS, CDR2 YFSETQ. The CDR3 sequence is 15 residues long. The V end lost 0 bases, the J end lost 8 bases, and 12 bases lay between the germline ends. The CDR3 is CASSLVPKGDSPLHF. Here the CDR3 DNA reads TGCGCCAGCAGCTTGGTGCCCAAGGGGGATTCACCCCTCCACTTT.

The chain employs TRBV5-1 and TRBJ1-4; D may be TRBD1 (6 bases). The CDR3 is made up of 14 amino acids. CDR1 SGHRS and CDR2 YFSETQ come from the germline V gene. With 4 bases removed from V and 2 bases from J, the gap between germline ends came to 9 bases. The CDR3 is CASSQDSTNEKLFF. The CDR3 nucleotides read TGCGCCAGCAGCCAGGACAGTACTAATGAAAAACTGTTTTTT.

The rearrangement uses TRBV10-3 and TRBJ2-3; possibly TRBD2 for D (6 bases). CDR3 length: 14 amino acids. Per germline, CDR1 ENHRY and CDR2 SYGVKD. The germline V and J ends were trimmed by 6 bases and 2 bases, with 12 bases remaining between them. The CDR3 loop reads CAISVAGNTDTQYF. CDR3 in DNA: TGTGCCATCAGCGTGGCGGGGAACACAGATACGCAGTATTTT.

This chain uses TRBV3-1 (or the pseudogene TRBV3-2) with TRBJ2-7; TRBD1 agrees at 9 bases. J gave up 4 bases and V 1 base, and 5 bases lay outside the gene matches. The CDR3 loop spans 15 amino acids. CDR1 and CDR2 from the germline V gene are LGHDT and YNNKEL (reference sequence). The DNA of the CDR3 is TGTGCCAGCAGCCAAGGCGGGACAGGGACATACGAGCAGTACTTC. Encoded protein: CASSQGGTGTYEQYF.

The chain is built from TRBV4-1 and TRBJ1-2, with 7 bases aligning to TRBD1. The germline CDR1 and CDR2 sequences are MGHRA and YSYEKL. V shed 1 base, J shed 5 bases, and the junction held 7 bases outside the gene matches. This CDR3 region has 15 residues. Written as DNA, the CDR3 is TGCGCCAGCAGCCAAGCACAGACAGGGCCATATGGCTACACCTTC. It translates to CASSQAQTGPYGYTF.

The chain is built from TRBV12-5 and TRBJ1-2, with 8 bases fitting TRBD1. V shed 10 bases and J 5 bases; nucleotides not matched to a gene: 3. The CDR3 has 11 residues. Per germline, CDR1 LGHNT and CDR2 FRNRAP. The CDR3, as DNA: TGTGCTAACAACAGGGGGTATGGCTACACCTTC. As protein: CANNRGYGYTF.

V usage is TRBV9 and J usage is TRBJ1-4; D is unclear. The CDR3 sequence is 15 residues long. Trimming stripped 0 bases from V and 0 bases from J, with 6 bases between. CDR1 SGDLS and CDR2 YYNGEE come from the germline V gene. The CDR3 spells CASSVAPTTNEKLFF. The CDR3 DNA is TGTGCCAGCAGCGTAGCCCCTACAACTAATGAAAAACTGTTTTTT.

The chain uses TRBV5-1 and TRBJ1-6; D possibly corresponds to TRBD1 (5 bases). The CDR3 sequence is 14 residues long. The germline gives CDR1 SGHRS, CDR2 YFSETQ. V lost 4 bases and J lost 7, with 12 bases in between. In DNA, the CDR3 is TGCGCCAGCAGCCAAAGGGGTAACAATTCACCCCTCCACTTT. It encodes CASSQRGNNSPLHF.

This clone was observed a few times. The chain employs TRBV2 and TRBJ1-2; 9 bases align to TRBD1. The CDR3 extends over 16 amino acids. The junction had 13 bases not matched to a gene; V was cut back by 8 bases and J by 3 bases. Germline values: CDR1 SNHLY, CDR2 FYNNEI. The CDR3 coding sequence is TGTGCCAGCCCCGGGACAGGGAGAAGGAAGGACTATGGCTACACCTTC. Its protein product is CASPGTGRRKDYGYTF.